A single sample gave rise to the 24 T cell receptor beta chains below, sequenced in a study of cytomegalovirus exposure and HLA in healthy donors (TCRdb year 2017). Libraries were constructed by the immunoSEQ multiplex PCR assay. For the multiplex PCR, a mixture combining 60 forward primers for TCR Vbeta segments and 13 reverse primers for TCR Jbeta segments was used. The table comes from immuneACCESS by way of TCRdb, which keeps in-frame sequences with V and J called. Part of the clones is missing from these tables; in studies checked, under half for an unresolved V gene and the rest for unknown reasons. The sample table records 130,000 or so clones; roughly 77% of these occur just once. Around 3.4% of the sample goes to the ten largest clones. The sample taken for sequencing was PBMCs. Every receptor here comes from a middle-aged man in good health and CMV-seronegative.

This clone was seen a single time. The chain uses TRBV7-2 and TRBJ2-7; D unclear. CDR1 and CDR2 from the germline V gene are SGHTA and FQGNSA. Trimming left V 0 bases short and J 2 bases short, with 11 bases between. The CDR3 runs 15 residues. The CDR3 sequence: CASSLALRTAYEQYF. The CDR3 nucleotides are TGTGCCAGCAGCTTAGCGCTTAGAACTGCCTACGAGCAGTACTTC.

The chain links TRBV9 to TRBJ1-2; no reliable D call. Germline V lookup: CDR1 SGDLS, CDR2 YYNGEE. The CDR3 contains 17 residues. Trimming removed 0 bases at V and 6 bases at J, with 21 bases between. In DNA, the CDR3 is TGTGCCAGCAGCGTAGCTACGGTCCCAAGGCAGGTCGATGGCTACACCTTC. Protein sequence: CASSVATVPRQVDGYTF. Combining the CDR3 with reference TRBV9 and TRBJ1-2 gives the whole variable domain DSGVTQTPKHLITATGQRVTLRCSPRSGDLSVYWYQQSLDQGLQFLIQYYNGEERAKGNILERFSAQQFPDLHSELNLSSLELGDSALYFCASSVATVPRQVDGYTFGSGTRLTVV.

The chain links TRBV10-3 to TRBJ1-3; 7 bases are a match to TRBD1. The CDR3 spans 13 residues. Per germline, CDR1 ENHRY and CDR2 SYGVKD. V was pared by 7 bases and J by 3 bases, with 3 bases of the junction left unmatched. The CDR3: CAIKGAGGNTIYF. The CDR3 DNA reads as TGTGCCATCAAGGGGGCTGGTGGAAACACCATATATTTT.

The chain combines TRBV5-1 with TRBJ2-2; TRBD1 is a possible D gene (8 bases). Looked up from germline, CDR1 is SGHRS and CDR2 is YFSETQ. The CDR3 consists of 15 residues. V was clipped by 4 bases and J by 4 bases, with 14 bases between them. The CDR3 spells CASSGRDRPTGELFF. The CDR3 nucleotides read TGCGCCAGCAGCGGGAGGGACAGGCCCACCGGGGAGCTGTTTTTT.

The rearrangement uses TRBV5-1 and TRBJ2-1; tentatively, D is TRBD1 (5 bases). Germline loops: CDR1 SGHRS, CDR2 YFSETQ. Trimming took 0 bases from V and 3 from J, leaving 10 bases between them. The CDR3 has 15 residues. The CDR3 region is CASSLGRQSYNEQFF. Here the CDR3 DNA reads TGCGCCAGCAGCTTGGGCCGACAGAGCTACAATGAGCAGTTCTTC.

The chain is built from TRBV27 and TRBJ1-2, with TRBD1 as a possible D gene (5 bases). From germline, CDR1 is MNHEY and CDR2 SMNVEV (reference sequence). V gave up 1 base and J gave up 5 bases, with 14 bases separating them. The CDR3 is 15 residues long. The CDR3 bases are TGTGCCAGCAGTTTATTCGGCAGGGCAGGATATGGCTACACCTTC. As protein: CASSLFGRAGYGYTF.

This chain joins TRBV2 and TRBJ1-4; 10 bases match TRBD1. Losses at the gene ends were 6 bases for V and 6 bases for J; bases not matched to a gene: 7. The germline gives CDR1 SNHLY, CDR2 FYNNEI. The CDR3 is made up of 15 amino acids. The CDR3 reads CASRGTGTGDEKLFF. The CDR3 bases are TGTGCCAGCAGGGGCACCGGGACAGGGGATGAAAAACTGTTTTTT.

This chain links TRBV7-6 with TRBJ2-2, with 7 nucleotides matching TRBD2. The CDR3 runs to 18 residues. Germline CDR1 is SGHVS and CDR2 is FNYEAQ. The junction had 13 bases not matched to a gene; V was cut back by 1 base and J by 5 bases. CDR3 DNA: TGTGCCAGCAGCTTAGAACCCCAAGCGGGGCTGGGGACCGGGGAGCTGTTTTTT. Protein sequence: CASSLEPQAGLGTGELFF.

In DNA form, the CDR3 reads TGCGCCAGCAGCCAAGGGGTCAGGGGGCTCTCCTATAATTCACCCCTCCACTTT. It specifies CASSQGVRGLSYNSPLHF. The chain recombines TRBV4-1 with TRBJ1-6; 8 bases are shared with TRBD1. J gave up 0 bases and V 1 base, and 5 bases lay outside the gene matches. Germline CDR1 is MGHRA and CDR2 is YSYEKL. CDR3 length: 18 amino acids.

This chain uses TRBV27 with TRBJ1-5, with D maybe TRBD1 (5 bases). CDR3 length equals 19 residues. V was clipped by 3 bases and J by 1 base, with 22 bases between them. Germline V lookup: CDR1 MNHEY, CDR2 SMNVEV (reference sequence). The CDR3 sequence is CASSLTSPGLSWSNQPQHF. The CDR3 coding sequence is TGTGCCAGCAGTTTGACTAGCCCGGGACTGAGTTGGAGCAATCAGCCCCAGCATTTT.

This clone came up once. The CDR3 DNA reads TGTGCCAGCAGTTCCCATGGACAGGGTATCGGGACCCAGTACTTC. Translated: CASSSHGQGIGTQYF. The chain uses TRBV28 and TRBJ2-5; TRBD1 aligns across 8 bases. The CDR3 has 15 residues. V lost 4 bases and J lost 7; bases outside the gene matches: 11. Germline values: CDR1 MDHEN, CDR2 SYDVKM. The whole variable domain, remainder taken from reference TRBV28 and TRBJ2-5, is DVKVTQSSRYLVKRTGEKVFLECVQDMDHENMFWYRQDPGLGLRLIYFSYDVKMKEKGDIPEGYSVSREKKERFSLILESASTNQTSMYLCASSSHGQGIGTQYFGPGTRLLVL.

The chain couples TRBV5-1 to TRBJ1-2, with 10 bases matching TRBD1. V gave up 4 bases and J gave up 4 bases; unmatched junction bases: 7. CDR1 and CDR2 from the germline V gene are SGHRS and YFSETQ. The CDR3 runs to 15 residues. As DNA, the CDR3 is TGCGCCAGCAGCCCCGGGACAGGGGCACGCTATGGCTACACCTTC. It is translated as CASSPGTGARYGYTF.

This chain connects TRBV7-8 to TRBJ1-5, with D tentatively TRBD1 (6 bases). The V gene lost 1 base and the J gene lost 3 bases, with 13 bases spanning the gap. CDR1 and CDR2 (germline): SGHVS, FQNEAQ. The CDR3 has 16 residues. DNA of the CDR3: TGTGCCAGCAGCTTAGGGCAGGGGAAATACAATCAGCCCCAGCATTTT. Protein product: CASSLGQGKYNQPQHF.

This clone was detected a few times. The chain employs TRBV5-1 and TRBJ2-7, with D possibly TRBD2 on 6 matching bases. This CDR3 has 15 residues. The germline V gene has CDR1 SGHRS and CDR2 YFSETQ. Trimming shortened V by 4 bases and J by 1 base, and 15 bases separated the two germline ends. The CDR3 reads CASSLEGLKSYEQYF. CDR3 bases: TGCGCCAGCAGCCTGGAGGGACTTAAATCCTACGAGCAGTACTTC.

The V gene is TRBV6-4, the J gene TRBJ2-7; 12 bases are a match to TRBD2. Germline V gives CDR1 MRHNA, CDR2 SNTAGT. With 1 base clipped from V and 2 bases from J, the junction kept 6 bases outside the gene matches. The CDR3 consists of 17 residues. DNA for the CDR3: TGTGCCAGCAGTGACTTGACTAGCGGGGGACTGGCCTACGAGCAGTACTTC. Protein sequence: CASSDLTSGGLAYEQYF.

CDR3 sequence reads: CASSSPDTSGNTIYF. The DNA of the CDR3 is TGTGCCAGCAGCTCGCCGGACACCTCTGGAAACACCATATATTTT. The chain joins TRBV5-6 to TRBJ1-3, with D possibly being TRBD1 (5 bases). Trimming left V 3 bases short and J 0 bases short, with 10 bases between. This CDR3 comprises 15 residues. Germline CDR1 is SGHDT and CDR2 is YYEEEE. Variable domain in full (rest from reference TRBV5-6 and TRBJ1-3): DAGVTQSPTHLIKTRGQQVTLRCSPKSGHDTVSWYQQALGQGPQFIFQYYEEEERQRGNFPDRFSGHQFPNYSSELNVNALLLGDSALYLCASSSPDTSGNTIYFGEGSWLTVV.

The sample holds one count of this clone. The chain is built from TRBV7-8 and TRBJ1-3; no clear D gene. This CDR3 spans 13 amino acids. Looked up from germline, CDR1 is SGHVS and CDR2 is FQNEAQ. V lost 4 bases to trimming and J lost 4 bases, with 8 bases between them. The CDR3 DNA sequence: TGTGCCAGCAGCTATATTTCCGGAAACACCATATATTTT. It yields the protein CASSYISGNTIYF. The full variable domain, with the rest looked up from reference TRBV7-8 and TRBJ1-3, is GAGVSQSPRYKVAKRGQDVALRCDPISGHVSLFWYQQALGQGPEFLTYFQNEAQLDKSGLPSDRFFAERPEGSVSTLKIQRTQQEDSAVYLCASSYISGNTIYFGEGSWLTVV.

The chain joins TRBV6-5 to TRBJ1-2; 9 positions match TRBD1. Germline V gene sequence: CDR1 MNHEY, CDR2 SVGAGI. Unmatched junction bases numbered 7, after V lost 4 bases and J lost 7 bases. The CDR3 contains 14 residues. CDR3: CASSSPGQGSGYTF. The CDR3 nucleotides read TGTGCCAGCAGTTCCCCGGGACAGGGTAGTGGCTACACCTTC.

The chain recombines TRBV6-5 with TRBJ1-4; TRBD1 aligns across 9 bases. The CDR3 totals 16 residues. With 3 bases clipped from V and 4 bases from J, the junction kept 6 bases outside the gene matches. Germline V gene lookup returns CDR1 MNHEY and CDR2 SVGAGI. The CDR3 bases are TGTGCCAGCAGTTATCGATCGGGACAGGGTAATGAAAAACTGTTTTTT. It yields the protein CASSYRSGQGNEKLFF.

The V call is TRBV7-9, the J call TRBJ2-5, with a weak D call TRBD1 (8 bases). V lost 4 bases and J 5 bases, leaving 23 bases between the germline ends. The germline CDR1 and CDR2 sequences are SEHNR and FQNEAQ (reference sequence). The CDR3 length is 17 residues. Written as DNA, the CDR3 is TGTGCCAGCAGCTCACCCCCCGGACAGGGAGGGTCGGAGACCCAGTACTTC. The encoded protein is CASSSPPGQGGSETQYF.

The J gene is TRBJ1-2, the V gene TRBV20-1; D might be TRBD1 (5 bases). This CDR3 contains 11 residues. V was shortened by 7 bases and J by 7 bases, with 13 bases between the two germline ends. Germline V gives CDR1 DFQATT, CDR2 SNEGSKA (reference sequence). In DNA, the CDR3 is TGCAGTGGATTTGCAGGGTCTGGCTACACCTTC. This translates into CSGFAGSGYTF.

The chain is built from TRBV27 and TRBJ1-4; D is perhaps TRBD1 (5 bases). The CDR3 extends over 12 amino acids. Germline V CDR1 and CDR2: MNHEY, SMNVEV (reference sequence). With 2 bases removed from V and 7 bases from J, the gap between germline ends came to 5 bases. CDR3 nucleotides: TGTGCCAGCAGTTTAAGGGGTGAAAAACTGTTTTTT. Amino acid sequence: CASSLRGEKLFF.

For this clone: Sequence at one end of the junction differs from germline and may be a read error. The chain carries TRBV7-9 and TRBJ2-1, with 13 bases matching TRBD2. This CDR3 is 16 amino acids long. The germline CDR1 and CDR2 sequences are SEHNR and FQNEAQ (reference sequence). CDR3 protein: CSSSLQTSGGYNEQFF. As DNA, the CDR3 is TGTTCCAGCAGCCTTCAGACTAGCGGGGGGTACAATGAGCAGTTCTTC.

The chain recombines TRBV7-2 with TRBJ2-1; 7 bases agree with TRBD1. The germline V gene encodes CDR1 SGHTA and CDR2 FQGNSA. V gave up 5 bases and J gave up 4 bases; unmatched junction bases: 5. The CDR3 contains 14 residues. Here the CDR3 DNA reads TGTGCCAGCAGCCGACAGGGAGCATACAATGAGCAGTTCTTC. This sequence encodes CASSRQGAYNEQFF.